These 21 T cell receptor beta chains were sequenced from one sample in a study of OX40 agonist ivuxolimab in advanced cancers. TCRdb keeps only in-frame clones here, not all; method: immunoSEQ multiplex PCR. Of about 75,000 clones listed, roughly 90% are singletons. The source material was CD4+ or CD8+ T cells sorted from blood, sampled in a trial of the OX40 agonist ivuxolimab. These receptors came from an adult with an advanced solid tumor such as melanoma, head and neck, liver or kidney cancer.

The CDR3 protein is CASSSRRDAPDNEQFF. The CDR3 nucleotides are TGTGCCAGCAGCTCACGAAGGGACGCGCCTGACAATGAGCAGTTCTTC. The chain recombines TRBV5-4 with TRBJ2-1; either TRBD1 or TRBD2 may fit D (5 bases each). Germline values: CDR1 SGHNT, CDR2 YYREEE (reference sequence). V was shortened by 3 bases and J by 5 bases, with 18 bases between the two germline ends. There are 16 residues in the CDR3. The entire variable domain, with the rest obtained from reference TRBV5-4 and TRBJ2-1, is as follows: ETGVTQSPTHLIKTRGQQVTLRCSSQSGHNTVSWYQQALGQGPQFIFQYYREEENGRGNFPPRFSGLQFPNYSSELNVNALELDDSALYLCASSSRRDAPDNEQFFGPGTRLTVL.

The chain is built from TRBV19 and TRBJ1-3; D is undetermined. The CDR3 has 17 amino acids. Trimming removed 3 bases from V and 0 bases from J, with 15 bases in between. Looked up from germline, CDR1 is LNHDA and CDR2 is SQIVND (reference sequence). CDR3 region: CASSISGNTNSGNTIYF. The CDR3 DNA follows: TGTGCCAGTAGTATTTCTGGGAATACCAACTCTGGAAACACCATATATTTT.

The chain carries TRBV19 and TRBJ1-4, with D possibly matching TRBD1 (5 bases). This CDR3 comprises 15 residues. Per the germline V gene, CDR1 is LNHDA and CDR2 is SQIVND (reference sequence). Deletions cut 3 bases from V and 8 bases from J, with 16 bases between. The CDR3 protein is CASSIGGTYSEKLFF. In nucleotides, the CDR3 is TGTGCCAGTAGTATCGGGGGGACCTACTCCGAAAAACTGTTTTTT.

The V call is TRBV5-4, the J call TRBJ2-5; 11 bases match TRBD1. V gave up 3 bases and J gave up 5 bases; unmatched junction bases: 3. The germline gives CDR1 SGHNT, CDR2 YYREEE (reference sequence). The CDR3 totals 14 residues. CDR3: CASSSDRGRETQYF. The CDR3 region has the DNA TGTGCCAGCAGCTCGGACAGGGGGCGGGAGACCCAGTACTTC.

This chain uses TRBV7-2 with TRBJ1-1; 7 nucleotides align to TRBD1. CDR1 SGHTA and CDR2 FQGNSA come from the germline V gene. The CDR3 runs to 16 residues. Losses at the gene ends were 5 bases for V and 4 bases for J; bases not matched to a gene: 13. In nucleotides, the CDR3 is TGTGCCAGCAGCCAAAAGAGGGGGCGGAGGTTCACTGAAGCTTTCTTT. Protein product: CASSQKRGRRFTEAFF.

The chain is built from TRBV30 and TRBJ2-3; 7 bases map to TRBD2. This CDR3 has 11 amino acids. Trimming took 4 bases from V and 8 from J; bases not matched to a gene: 3. CDR1 and CDR2 from the germline V gene are GTSNPN and SVGIG (reference sequence). CDR3 protein: CAWNGGSTQYF. CDR3 sequence (DNA): TGTGCCTGGAACGGGGGGAGTACGCAGTATTTT.

The genes are TRBV2 and TRBJ1-2, with a weak D call TRBD1 (5 bases). Trimming cost V 1 base and J 4 bases, with 10 bases left between them. The CDR3 length is 14 residues. Per germline, CDR1 SNHLY and CDR2 FYNNEI. The CDR3 loop is CASSEVTALYGYTF. CDR3 DNA sequence: TGTGCCAGCAGTGAAGTGACAGCACTCTATGGCTACACCTTC.

The chain combines TRBV6-1 with TRBJ2-5; TRBD2 matches 8 bases. Germline V gene sequence: CDR1 MNHNS, CDR2 SASEGT. The CDR3 spans 14 residues. The V gene end was trimmed by 2 bases and the J gene end by 2 bases; junction bases not matched to a gene: 1. For the CDR3, the DNA is TGTGCCAGCAGTGAACGGGGGGGGCAAGAGACCCAGTACTTC. Amino acid sequence: CASSERGGQETQYF.

V gene TRBV4-3 combines with J gene TRBJ1-2, with no clear D. The CDR3 is made up of 13 amino acids. Germline assignment: CDR1 LGHNA and CDR2 YSLEER. V lost 0 bases to trimming and J lost 4 bases, with 6 bases between them. The CDR3 DNA reads as TGCGCCAGCAGCCAAGAGGGTGCCTATGGCTACACCTTC. Its translation is CASSQEGAYGYTF.

V gene TRBV6-1 combines with J gene TRBJ2-7; perhaps TRBD2 as D (5 bases). The CDR3 contains 15 residues. V lost 1 base, J lost 3 bases, and 13 bases lay in between. Germline loops: CDR1 MNHNS, CDR2 SASEGT. The CDR3 nucleotides read TGTGCCAGCAGTGAAGGGAGAGGAGGTATCTACGAGCAGTACTTC. Protein sequence: CASSEGRGGIYEQYF.

The gene calls are TRBV5-1 and TRBJ2-7, with 10 bases lining up with TRBD1. After removal of 2 bases from V and 0 bases from J, the junction contained 8 bases not matched to a gene. CDR1 SGHRS and CDR2 YFSETQ come from the germline V gene. This CDR3 is 17 amino acids long. CDR3 region: CASSLPTGGGGSYEQYF. CDR3 coding DNA: TGCGCCAGCAGCTTACCGACAGGGGGCGGAGGCTCCTACGAGCAGTACTTC.

The chain joins TRBV30 to TRBJ2-7; 9 positions agree with TRBD1. V dropped 3 bases and J dropped 9; count of bases not matched to a gene: 6. Germline V gene data show CDR1 as GTSNPN and CDR2 as SVGIG (reference sequence). The CDR3 is made up of 12 amino acids. CDR3 region: CAWRVTGGLQYF. The CDR3 DNA is TGTGCCTGGAGGGTGACAGGGGGATTGCAGTACTTC.

The chain has TRBV7-3 and TRBJ2-7, with D tentatively TRBD2 (5 bases). Trimming took off 4 bases at V and 1 base at J, with 8 bases between the two ends. The CDR3 has 13 amino acids. CDR1 is SGHTA, CDR2 FQGTGA, per germline. The CDR3 DNA sequence: TGTGCCAGCAGCTCGGGATGGTCCTACGAGCAGTACTTC. Residues: CASSSGWSYEQYF.

This clone was seen just once. The chain uses TRBV5-1 and TRBJ1-1; maybe TRBD1 (5 bases). V lost 0 bases to trimming and J lost 1 base, with 10 bases between them. The CDR3 runs to 15 residues. CDR1 is SGHRS, CDR2 YFSETQ, per germline. CDR3 nucleotide sequence: TGCGCCAGCAGCTTGGTATCGGGGCAGAACACTGAAGCTTTCTTT. Protein sequence: CASSLVSGQNTEAFF.

This chain connects TRBV11-2 to TRBJ2-7; 7 bases match TRBD1. Germline V CDR1 and CDR2: SGHAT, FQNNGV. The CDR3 totals 15 residues. The V segment lost 5 bases and the J segment 4 bases; nucleotides outside the gene matches: 11. DNA of the CDR3: TGTGCCAGCAGCGCACAGGGGACGTTGGATTACGAGCAGTACTTC. Translation: CASSAQGTLDYEQYF.

The chain links TRBV7-2 to TRBJ2-1; 9 positions agree with TRBD2. The germline V gene encodes CDR1 SGHTA and CDR2 FQGNSA. There are 15 residues in the CDR3. The V and J ends lost 4 bases and 4 bases, in that order; junction bases with no gene match: 5. The CDR3 DNA follows: TGTGCCAGCAGCTGGACTAGCGAGACGTACAATGAGCAGTTCTTC. It yields the protein CASSWTSETYNEQFF.

This chain joins TRBV18 and TRBJ1-4, with no clear D. The V end was cut by 3 bases, the J end by 2 bases, with 7 bases between. Germline assignment: CDR1 KGHSH and CDR2 LQKENI. CDR3 length equals 14 residues. CDR3 residues: CASSPASTNEKLFF. CDR3 bases: TGTGCCAGCTCACCGGCGAGTACTAATGAAAAACTGTTTTTT.

In this sample, this clone turned up once. The chain couples TRBV10-2 to TRBJ1-1, with D perhaps TRBD1 (6 bases). Germline lookup yields CDR1 WSHSY and CDR2 SAAADI. With 5 bases removed from V and 10 bases from J, the gap between germline ends came to 20 bases. The CDR3 is made up of 14 amino acids. The CDR3 nucleotides read TGCGCCAGCAGTCCTTCGGGGGGGGGCTCTTCAGCTTTCTTT. As protein: CASSPSGGGSSAFF.

This chain connects TRBV18 to TRBJ2-7, with no clear D. V dropped 5 bases and J dropped 0 bases, with 14 bases sitting between them. The CDR3 consists of 15 residues. Per germline, CDR1 KGHSH and CDR2 LQKENI. CDR3 DNA: TGTGCCAGCTCATCGACGAACTACTTCTCCTACGAGCAGTACTTC. Its protein is CASSSTNYFSYEQYF.

V is TRBV9 and J is TRBJ2-7, with 12 bases lining up with TRBD1. Germline CDR1 SGDLS, CDR2 YYNGEE. J lost 5 bases, V lost 3 bases, and 9 bases had no gene match. The CDR3 consists of 16 residues. The CDR3 sequence is CASSAGPGQGAHEQYF. The CDR3 DNA sequence: TGTGCCAGCAGCGCTGGTCCGGGACAGGGGGCTCACGAGCAGTACTTC.

The chain has TRBV5-8 and TRBJ2-7; the match to TRBD1 covers 8 bases. V lost 4 bases and J lost 5; bases outside the gene matches: 8. The CDR3 sequence is 14 residues long. The germline gives CDR1 SGHTS, CDR2 YDEGEE. The CDR3 nucleotides read TGTGCCAGCAGCCATGGACAGGGTTCCGACGAGCAGTACTTC. Translating gives CASSHGQGSDEQYF.